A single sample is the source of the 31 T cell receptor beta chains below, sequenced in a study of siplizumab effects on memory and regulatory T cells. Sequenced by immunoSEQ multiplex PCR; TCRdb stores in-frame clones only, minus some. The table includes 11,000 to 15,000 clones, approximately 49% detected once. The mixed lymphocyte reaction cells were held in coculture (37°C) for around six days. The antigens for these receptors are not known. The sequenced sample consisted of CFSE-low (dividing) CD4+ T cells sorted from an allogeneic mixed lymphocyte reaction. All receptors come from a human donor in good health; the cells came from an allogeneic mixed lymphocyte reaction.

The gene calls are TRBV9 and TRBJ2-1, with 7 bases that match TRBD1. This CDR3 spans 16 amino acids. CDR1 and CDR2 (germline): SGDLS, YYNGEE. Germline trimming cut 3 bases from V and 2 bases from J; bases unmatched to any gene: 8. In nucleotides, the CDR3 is TGTGCCAGCAGCGCAGGGACAGACAACCCCTACAATGAGCAGTTCTTC. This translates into CASSAGTDNPYNEQFF.

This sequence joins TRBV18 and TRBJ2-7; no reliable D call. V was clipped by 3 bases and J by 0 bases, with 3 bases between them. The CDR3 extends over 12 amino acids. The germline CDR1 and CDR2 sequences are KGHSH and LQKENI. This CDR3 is CASSPNSYEQYF. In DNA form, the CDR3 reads TGTGCCAGCTCACCGAACTCCTACGAGCAGTACTTC.

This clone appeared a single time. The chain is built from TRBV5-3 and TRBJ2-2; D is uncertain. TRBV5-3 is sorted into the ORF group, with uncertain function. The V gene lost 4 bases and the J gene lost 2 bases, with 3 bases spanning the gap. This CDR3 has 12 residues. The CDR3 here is CARSRNTGELFF. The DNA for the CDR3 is TGTGCCAGAAGCCGTAACACCGGGGAGCTGTTTTTT.

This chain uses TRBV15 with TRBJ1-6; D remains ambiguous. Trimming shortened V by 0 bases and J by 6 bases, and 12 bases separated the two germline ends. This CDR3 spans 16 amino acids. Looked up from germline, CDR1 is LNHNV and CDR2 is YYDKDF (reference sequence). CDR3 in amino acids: CATSRDRAGPNSPLHF. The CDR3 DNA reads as TGTGCCACCAGCAGAGACCGGGCAGGACCTAATTCACCCCTCCACTTT.

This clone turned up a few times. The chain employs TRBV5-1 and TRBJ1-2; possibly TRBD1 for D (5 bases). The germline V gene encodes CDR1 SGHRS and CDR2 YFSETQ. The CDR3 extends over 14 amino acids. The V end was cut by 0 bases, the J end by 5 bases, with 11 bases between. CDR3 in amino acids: CASSLARVDYGYTF. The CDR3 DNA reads TGCGCCAGCAGCTTGGCCAGGGTTGATTATGGCTACACCTTC.

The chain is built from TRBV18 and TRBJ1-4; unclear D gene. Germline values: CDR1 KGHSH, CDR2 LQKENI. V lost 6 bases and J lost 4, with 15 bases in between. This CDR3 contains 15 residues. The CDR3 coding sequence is TGTGCCAGCTCGCCGACCGGGTCTCTTAATGAAAAACTGTTTTTT. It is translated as CASSPTGSLNEKLFF.

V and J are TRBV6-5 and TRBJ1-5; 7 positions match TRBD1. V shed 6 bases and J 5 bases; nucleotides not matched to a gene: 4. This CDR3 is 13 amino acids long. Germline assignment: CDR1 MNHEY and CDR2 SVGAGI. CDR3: CASSPDRDQPQHF. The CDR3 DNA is TGTGCCAGCAGCCCTGACAGGGATCAGCCCCAGCATTTT.

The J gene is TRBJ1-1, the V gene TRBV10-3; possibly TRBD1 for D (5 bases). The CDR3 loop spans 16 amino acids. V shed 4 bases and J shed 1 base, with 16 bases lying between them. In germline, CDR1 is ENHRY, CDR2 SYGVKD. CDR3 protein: CAISASGGSGNTEAFF. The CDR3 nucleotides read TGTGCCATCAGTGCGTCCGGGGGGAGTGGGAACACTGAAGCTTTCTTT.

CDR3 sequence: CASSLMGEQRETQYF. The CDR3, as DNA: TGTGCCAGCAGCCTAATGGGGGAGCAGCGGGAGACCCAGTACTTC. The chain combines TRBV7-2 with TRBJ2-5; D possibly matches TRBD1 or TRBD2 (5 bases each). With 5 bases removed from V and 5 bases from J, the gap between germline ends came to 18 bases. The germline V gene has CDR1 SGHTA and CDR2 FQGNSA. The CDR3 is 15 amino acids.

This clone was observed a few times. The CDR3 reads CSVDKGIGYGYTF. DNA of the CDR3: TGCAGCGTTGATAAGGGGATCGGCTATGGCTACACCTTC. The V gene is TRBV29-1, the J gene TRBJ1-2; D is perhaps TRBD1 (5 bases). The CDR3 is 13 amino acids. Trimming left V 3 bases short and J 4 bases short, with 12 bases between. The V gene's germline CDR1 is SQVTM and CDR2 ANQGSEA.

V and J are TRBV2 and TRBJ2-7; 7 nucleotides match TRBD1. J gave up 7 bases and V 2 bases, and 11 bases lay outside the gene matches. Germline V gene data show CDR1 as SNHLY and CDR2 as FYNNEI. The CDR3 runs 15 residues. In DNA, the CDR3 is TGTGCCAGCAGTGAATCTGAGGGGGCTGGGCGGGAGCAGTACTTC. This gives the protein CASSESEGAGREQYF.

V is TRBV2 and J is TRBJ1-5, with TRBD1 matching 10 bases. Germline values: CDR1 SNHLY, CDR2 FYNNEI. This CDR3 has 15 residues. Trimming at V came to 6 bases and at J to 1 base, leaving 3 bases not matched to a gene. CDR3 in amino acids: CASSGQGGSNQPQHF. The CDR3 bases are TGTGCCAGCAGCGGACAGGGGGGGAGCAATCAGCCCCAGCATTTT.

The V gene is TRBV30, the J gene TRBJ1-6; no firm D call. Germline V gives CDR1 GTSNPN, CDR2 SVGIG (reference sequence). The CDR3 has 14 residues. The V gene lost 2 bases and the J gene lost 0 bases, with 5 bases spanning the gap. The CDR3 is CAWSRGSYNSPLHF. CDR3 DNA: TGTGCCTGGAGTCGGGGCTCCTATAATTCACCCCTCCACTTT.

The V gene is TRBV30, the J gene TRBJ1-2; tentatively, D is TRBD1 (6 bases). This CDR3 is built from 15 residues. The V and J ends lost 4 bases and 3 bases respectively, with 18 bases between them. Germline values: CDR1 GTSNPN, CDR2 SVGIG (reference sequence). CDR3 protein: CAWNAKGAGDYGYTF. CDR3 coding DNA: TGTGCCTGGAATGCTAAGGGAGCAGGGGACTATGGCTACACCTTC.

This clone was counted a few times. The CDR3 bases are TGCGCCAGCGTTACTAGCGGGAATTACAATGAGCAGTTCTTC. Its translation is CASVTSGNYNEQFF. The chain carries TRBV10-2 and TRBJ2-1, with TRBD2 identical over 10 bases. Germline V gene data show CDR1 as WSHSY and CDR2 as SAAADI. The CDR3 loop spans 14 amino acids. V was clipped by 8 bases and J by 4 bases; unmatched bases: 5.

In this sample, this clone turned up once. The CDR3 loop reads CASSRGINTEAFF. CDR3 nucleotide sequence: TGTGCCAGCAGCCGGGGGATTAACACTGAAGCTTTCTTT. The J gene is TRBJ1-1, the V gene TRBV5-6, with D tentatively TRBD1 (5 bases). With 4 bases removed from V and 2 bases from J, the gap between germline ends came to 9 bases. The CDR3 totals 13 residues. CDR1 SGHDT and CDR2 YYEEEE come from the germline V gene.

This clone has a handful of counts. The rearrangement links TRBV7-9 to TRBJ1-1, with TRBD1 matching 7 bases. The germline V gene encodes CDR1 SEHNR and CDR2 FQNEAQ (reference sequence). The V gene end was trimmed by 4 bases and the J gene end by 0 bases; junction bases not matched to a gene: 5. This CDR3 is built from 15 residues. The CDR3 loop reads CASSYSGGVNTEAFF. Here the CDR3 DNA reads TGTGCCAGCAGCTACTCAGGGGGAGTGAACACTGAAGCTTTCTTT.

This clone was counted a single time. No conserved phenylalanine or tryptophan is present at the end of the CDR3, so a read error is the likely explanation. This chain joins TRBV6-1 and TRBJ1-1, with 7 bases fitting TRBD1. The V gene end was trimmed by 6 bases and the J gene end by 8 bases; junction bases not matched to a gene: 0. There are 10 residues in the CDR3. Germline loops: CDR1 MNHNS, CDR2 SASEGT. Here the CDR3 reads CASRDREAFL. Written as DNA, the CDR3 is TGTGCCAGCAGGGACAGGGAAGCTTTCCTT.

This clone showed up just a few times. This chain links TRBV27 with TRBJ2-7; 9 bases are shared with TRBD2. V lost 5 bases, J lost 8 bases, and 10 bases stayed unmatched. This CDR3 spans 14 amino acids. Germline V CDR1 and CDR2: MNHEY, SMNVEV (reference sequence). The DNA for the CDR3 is TGTGCCAGCAGTCATGCGGGGGGGGACAATAAGCAGTACTTC. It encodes CASSHAGGDNKQYF.

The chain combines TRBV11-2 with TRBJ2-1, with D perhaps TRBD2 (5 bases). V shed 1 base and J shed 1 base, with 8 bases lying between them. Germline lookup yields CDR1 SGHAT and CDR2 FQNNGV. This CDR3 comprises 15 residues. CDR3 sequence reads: CASSLGSGSYNEQFF. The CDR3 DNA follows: TGTGCCAGCAGCTTAGGGAGCGGATCCTACAATGAGCAGTTCTTC.

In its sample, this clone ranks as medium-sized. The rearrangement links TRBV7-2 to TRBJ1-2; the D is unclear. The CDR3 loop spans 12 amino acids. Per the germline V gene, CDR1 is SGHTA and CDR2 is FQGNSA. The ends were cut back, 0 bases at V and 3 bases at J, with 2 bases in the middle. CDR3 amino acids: CASSLAHYGYTF. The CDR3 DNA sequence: TGTGCCAGCAGCTTAGCCCACTATGGCTACACCTTC.

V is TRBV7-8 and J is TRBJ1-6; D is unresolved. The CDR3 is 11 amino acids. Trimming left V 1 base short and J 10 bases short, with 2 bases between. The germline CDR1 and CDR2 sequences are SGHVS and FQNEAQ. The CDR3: CASSLGSPLHF. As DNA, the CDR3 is TGTGCCAGCAGCTTAGGCTCACCCCTCCACTTT.

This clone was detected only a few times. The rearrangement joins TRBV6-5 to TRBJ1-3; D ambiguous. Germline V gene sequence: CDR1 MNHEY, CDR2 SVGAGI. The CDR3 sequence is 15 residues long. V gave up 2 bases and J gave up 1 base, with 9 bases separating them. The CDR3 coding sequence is TGTGCCAGCAGTTACGCTAGGGTATCTGGAAACACCATATATTTT. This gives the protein CASSYARVSGNTIYF.

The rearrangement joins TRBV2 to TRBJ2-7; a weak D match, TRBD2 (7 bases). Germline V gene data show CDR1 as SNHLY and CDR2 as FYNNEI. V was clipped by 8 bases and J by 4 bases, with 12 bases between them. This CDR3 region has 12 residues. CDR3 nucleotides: TGTGCCAGCCAAAGGGGGGGGTACGAGCAGTACTTC. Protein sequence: CASQRGGYEQYF. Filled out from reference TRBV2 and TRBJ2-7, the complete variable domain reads EPEVTQTPSHQVTQMGQEVILRCVPISNHLYFYWYRQILGQKVEFLVSFYNNEISEKSEIFDDQFSVERPDGSNFTLKIRSTKLEDSAMYFCASQRGGYEQYFGPGTRLTVT.

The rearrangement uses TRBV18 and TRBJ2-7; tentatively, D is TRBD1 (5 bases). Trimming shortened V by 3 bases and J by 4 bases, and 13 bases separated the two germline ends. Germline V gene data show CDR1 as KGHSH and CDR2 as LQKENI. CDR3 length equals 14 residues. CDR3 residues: CASSPSKGLYEQYF. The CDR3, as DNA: TGTGCCAGCTCACCTTCGAAGGGGTTGTACGAGCAGTACTTC.

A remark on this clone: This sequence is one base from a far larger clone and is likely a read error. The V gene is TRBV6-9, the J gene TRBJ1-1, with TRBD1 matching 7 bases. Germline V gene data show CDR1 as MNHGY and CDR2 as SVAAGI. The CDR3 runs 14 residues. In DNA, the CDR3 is TGTGCCAGCAGGGTGGGACAGCCGAACCCTGAAGCTTTCTTT. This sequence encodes CASRVGQPNPEAFF.

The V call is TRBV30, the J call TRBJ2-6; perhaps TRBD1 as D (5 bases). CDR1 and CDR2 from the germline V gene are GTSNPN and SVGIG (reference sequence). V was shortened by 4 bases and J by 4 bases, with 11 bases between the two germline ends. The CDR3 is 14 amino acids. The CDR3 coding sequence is TGTGCCTGGACTGGGGCGCGGGGGGCCAACGTCCTGACTTTC. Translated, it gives CAWTGARGANVLTF.

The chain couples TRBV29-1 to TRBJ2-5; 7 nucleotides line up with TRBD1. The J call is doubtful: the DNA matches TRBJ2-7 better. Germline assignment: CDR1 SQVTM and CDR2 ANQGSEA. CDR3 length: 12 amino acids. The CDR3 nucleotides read TGCAGCGCCTCGGACAGGTCCTACGAGCAGTACTTC. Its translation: CSASDRSYEQYF.

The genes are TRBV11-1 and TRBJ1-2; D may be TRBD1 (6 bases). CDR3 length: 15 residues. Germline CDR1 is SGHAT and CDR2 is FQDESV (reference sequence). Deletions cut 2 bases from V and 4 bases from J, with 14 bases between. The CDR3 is CASSLSPDSFYGYTF. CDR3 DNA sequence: TGTGCCAGCAGCTTATCCCCGGACAGCTTCTATGGCTACACCTTC.

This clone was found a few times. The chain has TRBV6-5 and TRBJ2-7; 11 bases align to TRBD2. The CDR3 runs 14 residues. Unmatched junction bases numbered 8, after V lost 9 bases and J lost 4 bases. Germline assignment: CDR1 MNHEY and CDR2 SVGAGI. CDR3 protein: CASTAASGRYEQYF. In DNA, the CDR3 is TGTGCCAGTACAGCGGCTAGCGGGAGGTACGAGCAGTACTTC.

The CDR3 region is CASSPLTRGGGETQYF. In nucleotides, the CDR3 is TGTGCCAGCAGCCCGCTGACAAGAGGAGGGGGAGAGACCCAGTACTTC. J is TRBJ2-5 and V is TRBV2; D is possibly TRBD1 or TRBD2 (6 bases each). Germline CDR1 reads SNHLY; CDR2 reads FYNNEI. V lost 6 bases and J lost 4, with 21 bases in between. CDR3 length equals 16 residues.